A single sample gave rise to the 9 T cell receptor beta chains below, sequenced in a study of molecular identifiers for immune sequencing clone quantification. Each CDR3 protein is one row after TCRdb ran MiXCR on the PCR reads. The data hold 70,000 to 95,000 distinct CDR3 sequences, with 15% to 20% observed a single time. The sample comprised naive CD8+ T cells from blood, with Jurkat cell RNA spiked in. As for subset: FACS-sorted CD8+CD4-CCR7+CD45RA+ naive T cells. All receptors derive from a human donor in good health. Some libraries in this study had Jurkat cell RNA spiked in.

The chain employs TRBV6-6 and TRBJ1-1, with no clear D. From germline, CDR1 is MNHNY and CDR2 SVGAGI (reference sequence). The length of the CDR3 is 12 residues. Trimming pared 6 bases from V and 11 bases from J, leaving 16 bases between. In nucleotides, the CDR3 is TGTGCCAGCAGCGTAGGCACGATGAGGGCTTTCTTT. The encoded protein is CASSVGTMRAFF.

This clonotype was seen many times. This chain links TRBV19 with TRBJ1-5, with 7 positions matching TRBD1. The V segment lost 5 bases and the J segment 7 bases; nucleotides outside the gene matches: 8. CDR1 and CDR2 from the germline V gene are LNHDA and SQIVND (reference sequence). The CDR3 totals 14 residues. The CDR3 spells CASSQQGVGQPQHF. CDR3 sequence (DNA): TGTGCCAGTAGTCAGCAGGGGGTCGGGCAGCCCCAGCATTTT. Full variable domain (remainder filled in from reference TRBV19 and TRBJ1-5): DGGITQSPKYLFRKEGQNVTLSCEQNLNHDAMYWYRQDPGQGLRLIYYSQIVNDFQKGDIAEGYSVSREKKESFPLTVTSAQKNPTAFYLCASSQQGVGQPQHFGDGTRLSIL.

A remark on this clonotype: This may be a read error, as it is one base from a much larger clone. CDR3 loop: CSGPAGYNSPLHF. The CDR3 bases are TGCAGCGGCCCGGCCGGTTATAATTCACCCCTCCACTTT. V gene TRBV29-1 combines with J gene TRBJ1-6, with D hard to call. Per germline, CDR1 SQVTM and CDR2 ANQGSEA. The V and J ends lost 7 bases and 4 bases respectively, with 11 bases between them. This CDR3 has 13 residues.

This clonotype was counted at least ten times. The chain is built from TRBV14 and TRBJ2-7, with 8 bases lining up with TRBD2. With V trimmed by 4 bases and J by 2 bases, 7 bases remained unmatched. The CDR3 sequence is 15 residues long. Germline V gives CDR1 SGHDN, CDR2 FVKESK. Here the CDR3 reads CASSPDWRGAYEQYF. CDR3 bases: TGTGCCAGCAGCCCCGACTGGCGGGGGGCCTACGAGCAGTACTTC.

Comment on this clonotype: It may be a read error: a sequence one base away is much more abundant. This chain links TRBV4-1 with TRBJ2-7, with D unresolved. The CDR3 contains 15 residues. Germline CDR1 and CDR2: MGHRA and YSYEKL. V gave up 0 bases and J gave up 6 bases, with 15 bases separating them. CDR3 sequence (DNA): TGCGCCAGCAGCCAAGAGGCTAAGGCGGTTTGCGAGCAGTACTTC. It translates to CASSQEAKAVCEQYF.

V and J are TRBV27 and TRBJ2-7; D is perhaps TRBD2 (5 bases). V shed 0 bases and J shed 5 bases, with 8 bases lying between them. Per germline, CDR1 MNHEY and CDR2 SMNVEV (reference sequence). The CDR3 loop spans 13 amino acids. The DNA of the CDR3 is TGTGCCAGCAGTTTATCGAGGGCGAACGAGCAGTACTTC. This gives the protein CASSLSRANEQYF.

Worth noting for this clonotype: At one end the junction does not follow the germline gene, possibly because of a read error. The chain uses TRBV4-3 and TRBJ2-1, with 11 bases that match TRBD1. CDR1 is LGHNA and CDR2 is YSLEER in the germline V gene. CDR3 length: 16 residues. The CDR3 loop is CANSSQDRGPYNEQFF. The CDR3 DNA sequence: TGCGCCAACAGCTCACAGGACAGGGGGCCATACAATGAGCAGTTCTTC.

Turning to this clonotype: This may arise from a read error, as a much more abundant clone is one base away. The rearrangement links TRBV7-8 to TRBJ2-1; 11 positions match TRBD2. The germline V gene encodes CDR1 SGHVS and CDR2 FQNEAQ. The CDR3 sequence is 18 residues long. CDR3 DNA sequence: TGTGCCAGCAGCTCCGGAGCGCTAGCGGGGGGTAACTACAGTGAGCAGTTCTTC. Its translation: CASSSGALAGGNYSEQFF.

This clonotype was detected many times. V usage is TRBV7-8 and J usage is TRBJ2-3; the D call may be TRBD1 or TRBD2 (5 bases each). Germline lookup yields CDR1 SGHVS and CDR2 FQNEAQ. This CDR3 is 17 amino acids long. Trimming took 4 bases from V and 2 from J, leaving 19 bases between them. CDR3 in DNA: TGTGCCAGCAGCTCAACGGATCGTATCGGGGCCACAGATACGCAGTATTTT. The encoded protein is CASSSTDRIGATDTQYF.